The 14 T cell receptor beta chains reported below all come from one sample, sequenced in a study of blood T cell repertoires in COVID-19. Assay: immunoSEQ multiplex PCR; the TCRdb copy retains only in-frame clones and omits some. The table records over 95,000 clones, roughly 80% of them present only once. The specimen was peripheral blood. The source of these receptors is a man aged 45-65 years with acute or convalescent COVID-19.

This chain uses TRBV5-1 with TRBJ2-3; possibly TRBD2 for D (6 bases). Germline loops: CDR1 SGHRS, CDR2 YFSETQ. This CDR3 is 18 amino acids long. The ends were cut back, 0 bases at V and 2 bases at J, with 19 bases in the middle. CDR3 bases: TGCGCCAGCAGCTTGGAATATGTCGCGGGGTCTTACACAGATACGCAGTATTTT. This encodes CASSLEYVAGSYTDTQYF.

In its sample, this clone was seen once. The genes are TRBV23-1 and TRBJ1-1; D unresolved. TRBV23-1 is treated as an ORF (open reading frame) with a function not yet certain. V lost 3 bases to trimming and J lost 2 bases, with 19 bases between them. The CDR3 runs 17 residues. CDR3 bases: TGCGCCAGCAGTCACAGCCGGGGAGGGCTGATTAACACTGAAGCTTTCTTT. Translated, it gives CASSHSRGGLINTEAFF.

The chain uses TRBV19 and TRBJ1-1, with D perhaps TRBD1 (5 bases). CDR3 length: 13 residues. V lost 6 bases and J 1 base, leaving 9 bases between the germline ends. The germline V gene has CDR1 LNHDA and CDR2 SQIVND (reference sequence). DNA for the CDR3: TGTGCCAGTAGCTGGGACTGGAACACTGAAGCTTTCTTT. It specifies CASSWDWNTEAFF.

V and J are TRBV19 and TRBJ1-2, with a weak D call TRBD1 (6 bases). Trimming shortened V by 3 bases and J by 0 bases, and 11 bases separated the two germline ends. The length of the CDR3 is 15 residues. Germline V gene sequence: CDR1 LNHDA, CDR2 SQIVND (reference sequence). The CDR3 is CASSIDRRPNYGYTF. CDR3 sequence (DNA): TGTGCCAGTAGTATCGACAGGCGTCCTAACTATGGCTACACCTTC.

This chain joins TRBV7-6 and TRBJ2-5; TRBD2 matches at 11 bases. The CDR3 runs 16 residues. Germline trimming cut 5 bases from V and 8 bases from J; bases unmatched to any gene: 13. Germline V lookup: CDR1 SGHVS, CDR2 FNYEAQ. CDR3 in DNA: TGTGCCAGCAGCCAACTAGCGGGGGACGCCTTGGGTACCCAGTACTTC. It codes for CASSQLAGDALGTQYF.

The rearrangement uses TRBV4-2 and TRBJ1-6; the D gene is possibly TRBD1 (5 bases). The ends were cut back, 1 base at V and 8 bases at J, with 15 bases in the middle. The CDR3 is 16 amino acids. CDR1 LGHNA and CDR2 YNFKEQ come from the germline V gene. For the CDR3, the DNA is TGTGCCAGCAGCCAAGTGGAGGGGCTTATGGATTCACCCCTCCACTTT. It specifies CASSQVEGLMDSPLHF.

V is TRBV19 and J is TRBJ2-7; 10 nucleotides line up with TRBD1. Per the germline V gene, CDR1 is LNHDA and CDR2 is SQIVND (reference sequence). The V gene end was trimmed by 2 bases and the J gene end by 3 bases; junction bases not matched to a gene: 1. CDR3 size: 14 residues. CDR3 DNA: TGTGCCAGTAGTATACGGGACAGGGGCTACGAGCAGTACTTC. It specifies CASSIRDRGYEQYF.

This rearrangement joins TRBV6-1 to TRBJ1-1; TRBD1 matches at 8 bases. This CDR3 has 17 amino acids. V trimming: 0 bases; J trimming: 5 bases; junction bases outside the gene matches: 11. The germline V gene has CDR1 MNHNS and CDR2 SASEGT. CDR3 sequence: CASSEAPAGGLGTEAFF. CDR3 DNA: TGTGCCAGCAGTGAAGCCCCGGCAGGGGGCCTAGGGACTGAAGCTTTCTTT.

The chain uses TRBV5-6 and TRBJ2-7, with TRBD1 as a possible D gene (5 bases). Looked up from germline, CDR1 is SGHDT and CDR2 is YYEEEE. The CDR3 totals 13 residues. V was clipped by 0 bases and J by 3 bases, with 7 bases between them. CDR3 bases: TGTGCCAGCAGCTTGGGCAGGGTCTACGAGCAGTACGTC. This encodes CASSLGRVYEQYV.

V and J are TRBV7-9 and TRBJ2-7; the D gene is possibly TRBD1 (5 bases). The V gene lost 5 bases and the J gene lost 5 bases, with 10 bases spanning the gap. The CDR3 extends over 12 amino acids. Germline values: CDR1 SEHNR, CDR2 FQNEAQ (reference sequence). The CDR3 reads CASSRLQDEQYF. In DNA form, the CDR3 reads TGTGCCAGCAGCCGTCTACAGGACGAGCAGTACTTC.

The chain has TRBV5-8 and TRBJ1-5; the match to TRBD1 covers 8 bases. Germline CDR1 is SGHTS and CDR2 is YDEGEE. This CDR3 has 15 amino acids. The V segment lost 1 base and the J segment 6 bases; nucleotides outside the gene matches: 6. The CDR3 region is CASSLYRTGSQPQHF. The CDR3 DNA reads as TGTGCCAGCAGCTTGTATAGGACAGGGAGTCAGCCCCAGCATTTT.

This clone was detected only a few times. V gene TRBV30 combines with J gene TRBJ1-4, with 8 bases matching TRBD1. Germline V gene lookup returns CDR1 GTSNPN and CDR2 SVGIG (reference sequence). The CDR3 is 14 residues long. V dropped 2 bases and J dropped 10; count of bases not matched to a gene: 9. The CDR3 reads CAWSHEDRGGKLFF. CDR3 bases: TGTGCCTGGAGTCACGAAGACAGGGGAGGAAAACTGTTTTTT.

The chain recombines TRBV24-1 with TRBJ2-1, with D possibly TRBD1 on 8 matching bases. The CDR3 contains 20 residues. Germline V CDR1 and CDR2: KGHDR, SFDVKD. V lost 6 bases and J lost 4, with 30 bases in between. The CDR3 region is CATSTRFAGDRGFSYNEQFF. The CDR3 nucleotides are TGTGCCACCAGTACGCGGTTTGCGGGAGACAGGGGATTTTCTTACAATGAGCAGTTCTTC.

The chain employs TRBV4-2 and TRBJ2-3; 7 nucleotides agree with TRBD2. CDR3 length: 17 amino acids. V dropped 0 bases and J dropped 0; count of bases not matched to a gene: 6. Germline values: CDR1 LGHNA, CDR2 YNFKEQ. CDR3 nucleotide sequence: TGTGCCAGCAGCCAAGATACGGCGGGGGAGAGCACAGATACGCAGTATTTT. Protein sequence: CASSQDTAGESTDTQYF.